The rows below give T cell receptor beta chains drawn from one sample of a study of tumor-infiltrating lymphocytes in primary liver carcinoma. TCRdb re-derived calls from the multiplex PCR reads in MiXCR, one entry per CDR3 protein. The sample lists roughly 330,000 distinct CDR3 sequences, roughly 61% occurring once. Sample: peripheral blood. The receptors were gathered from a man aged 40-49 years with primary liver carcinoma and hepatitis B virus infection. CDR3s include the opening cysteine and the closing phenylalanine or tryptophan. The D gene is left open where the match is weak. Part of the rows lack a size; the others show once, few, many or a class for expanded clones.

V gene: TRBV19; D gene: -; clone size: once; J gene: TRBJ1-2; CDR3 protein: CASTRVVGGNYGYTF; CDR3 DNA: TGTGCCAGTACAAGGGTGGTCGGCGGTAACTATGGCTACACCTTC
V gene: TRBV6-5; D gene: -; clone size: many; J gene: TRBJ1-1; CDR3 protein: CASSYDVFSPVTEAFF; CDR3 DNA: TGTGCCAGCAGTTACGATGTCTTCTCGCCGGTCACTGAAGCTTTCTTT
V gene: TRBV7-2; D gene: TRBD2; clone size: -; J gene: TRBJ2-5; CDR3 protein: CASSLGTSGLIQETQYF; CDR3 DNA: TGTGCCAGCAGCTTAGGGACTAGCGGGCTTATCCAAGAGACCCAGTACTTC
V gene: TRBV2; D gene: -; clone size: -; J gene: TRBJ1-2; CDR3 protein: CASSELKVNYGYTF; CDR3 DNA: TGTGCCAGCAGTGAATTAAAAGTCAATTATGGCTACACCTTC
V gene: TRBV11-2; D gene: TRBD1; clone size: many; J gene: TRBJ1-1; CDR3 protein: CASSLVQGGGTEAFF; CDR3 DNA: TGTGCCAGCAGCTTAGTACAGGGGGGTGGGACTGAAGCTTTCTTT
V gene: TRBV28; D gene: TRBD2; clone size: -; J gene: TRBJ2-3; CDR3 protein: CAISSSGTSGSSDTQYF; CDR3 DNA: TGTGCCATCAGTTCCTCCGGGACTAGCGGGAGCTCAGATACGCAGTATTTT
V gene: TRBV24-1; D gene: TRBD1; clone size: few; J gene: TRBJ2-5; CDR3 protein: CATSDATGVQETQYF; CDR3 DNA: TGTGCCACCAGTGATGCGACAGGGGTCCAAGAGACCCAGTACTTC
V gene: TRBV5-6; D gene: -; clone size: -; J gene: TRBJ1-4; CDR3 protein: CASSLLGQTNEKLFF; CDR3 DNA: TGTGCCAGCAGCCTTCTTGGACAGACTAATGAAAAACTGTTTTTT
V gene: TRBV5-8; D gene: -; clone size: once; J gene: TRBJ2-4; CDR3 protein: CASCFGRRGNPTKNIQYF; CDR3 DNA: TGTGCCAGCTGCTTTGGGAGACGGGGGAATCCGACCAAAAACATTCAGTACTTC
V gene: TRBV5-6; D gene: TRBD1; clone size: few; J gene: TRBJ2-7; CDR3 protein: CASSSPGQISYEQYF; CDR3 DNA: TGTGCCAGCAGCTCCCCGGGACAGATCTCCTACGAGCAGTACTTC
V gene: TRBV5-4; D gene: -; clone size: -; J gene: TRBJ2-7; CDR3 protein: CASSLDRAPYEQYF; CDR3 DNA: TGTGCCAGCAGCTTGGACAGGGCACCCTACGAGCAGTACTTC
V gene: TRBV10-3; D gene: -; clone size: many; J gene: TRBJ2-3; CDR3 protein: CAISSAASTDTQYF; CDR3 DNA: TGTGCCATCAGTAGCGCGGCTAGCACAGATACGCAGTATTTT
V gene: TRBV6-2/TRBV6-3; D gene: TRBD1; clone size: many; J gene: TRBJ2-5; CDR3 protein: CASSSPRDRGSKETQYF; CDR3 DNA: TGTGCCAGCAGTAGCCCCAGGGACAGGGGCTCCAAAGAGACCCAGTACTTC
V gene: TRBV29-1; D gene: -; clone size: -; J gene: TRBJ1-2; CDR3 protein: CSVESNGDDYTF; CDR3 DNA: TGCAGCGTTGAGTCCAACGGGGACGACTACACCTTC
V gene: TRBV11-2; D gene: -; clone size: once; J gene: TRBJ2-7; CDR3 protein: CASILGGRESDEQYF; CDR3 DNA: TGTGCCAGCATCTTAGGTGGCAGGGAATCTGACGAGCAGTACTTC
V gene: TRBV10-3; D gene: -; clone size: -; J gene: TRBJ1-2; CDR3 protein: CAISEGTREYYGYTF; CDR3 DNA: TGTGCCATCAGTGAGGGCACCCGGGAGTACTATGGCTACACCTTC
V gene: TRBV5-1; D gene: -; clone size: -; J gene: TRBJ2-5; CDR3 protein: CASGLEGIRETQYF; CDR3 DNA: TGCGCCAGCGGCTTGGAAGGGATTAGGGAGACCCAGTACTTC
V gene: TRBV5-4; D gene: -; clone size: -; J gene: TRBJ2-7; CDR3 protein: CASSRDILGGSYEQYF; CDR3 DNA: TGTGCCAGCAGCCGAGACATATTGGGCGGCTCCTACGAGCAGTATTTC
V gene: TRBV11-1; D gene: -; clone size: once; J gene: TRBJ2-1; CDR3 protein: CAGAGAYNEQFF; CDR3 DNA: TGTGCCGGTGCAGGGGCCTACAATGAGCAGTTCTTC
V gene: TRBV28; D gene: -; clone size: -; J gene: TRBJ1-2; CDR3 protein: CASSSTLRGDYGYTF; CDR3 DNA: TGTGCCAGCAGTTCGACACTCCGAGGAGACTATGGCTACACCTTC
V gene: TRBV11-1; D gene: -; clone size: -; J gene: TRBJ2-5; CDR3 protein: CASSFDRMTQYF; CDR3 DNA: TGTGCCAGCAGCTTTGACCGTATGACCCAGTACTTC
V gene: TRBV11-2; D gene: -; clone size: -; J gene: TRBJ2-1; CDR3 protein: CAGSPGGGVGNEQFF; CDR3 DNA: TGTGCCGGCAGCCCAGGTGGGGGAGTCGGCAACGAGCAGTTCTTC
V gene: TRBV20-1; D gene: -; clone size: -; J gene: TRBJ2-3; CDR3 protein: CSASIREWGTDMQYF; CDR3 DNA: TGCAGTGCTAGTATCCGGGAATGGGGCACAGATATGCAGTATTTT
V gene: TRBV11-2; D gene: -; clone size: -; J gene: TRBJ2-1; CDR3 protein: CANSKIRNEQFF; CDR3 DNA: TGTGCCAACAGCAAGATCCGTAATGAGCAGTTCTTC
V gene: TRBV10-2; D gene: -; clone size: once; J gene: TRBJ1-5; CDR3 protein: CASSEAQGGCQPQHF; CDR3 DNA: TGCGCCAGCAGTGAGGCCCAGGGAGGATGTCAGCCCCAGCATTTT
V gene: TRBV7-8; D gene: TRBD2; clone size: -; J gene: TRBJ2-7; CDR3 protein: CPISPTSGSYEQYF; CDR3 DNA: TGTCCCATCAGCCCTACTAGCGGTTCCTACGAGCAGTACTTC